This entry lists 29 T cell receptor beta chains sequenced from one sample in a study of beta chain features in type 1 diabetes. Whole-study findings and limits: TCRB CDR3s from Type 1 diabetes patients were moderately but significantly shorter in all four CD4+ subsets.

These TCRs' antigens remain unknown. TCRB transcripts that were expressed got sequenced, as all of the isolated RNA had been reverse transcribed. The assay was immunoSEQ multiplex PCR, and TCRdb's table has in-frame clones only and misses some. The table includes about 41,000 clones, approximately 61% detected once. The specimen was Tregs from blood. All receptors come from a man in his thirties or forties with type 1 diabetes. Some clones in this sample may be carry-over from other donors' samples.

In this sample, this clone turned up once. One end of the junction does not line up with germline, which may come from a read error. The J gene is TRBJ2-1, the V gene TRBV5-1; tentatively, D is TRBD1 or TRBD2 (5 bases each). The CDR3 totals 16 residues. Germline CDR1 is SGHRS and CDR2 is YFSETQ. The CDR3 nucleotides are TGCGCCAGCAGATTGGGGCCGGGGAGCTCCTACAATGAGCAGTTCTTC. Amino acids: CASRLGPGSSYNEQFF.

V gene TRBV9 combines with J gene TRBJ2-5, with TRBD2 identical over 9 bases. The CDR3 runs to 16 residues. Germline trimming cut 3 bases from V and 5 bases from J; bases unmatched to any gene: 11. CDR1 is SGDLS and CDR2 is YYNGEE in the germline V gene. CDR3 amino acids: CASSDGAGGGLETQYF. CDR3 sequence (DNA): TGTGCCAGCAGCGATGGAGCGGGAGGCGGTTTGGAGACCCAGTACTTC.

This clone was seen only once. The gene calls are TRBV5-6 and TRBJ2-1; perhaps TRBD2 as D (5 bases). CDR3 size: 13 residues. The germline CDR1 and CDR2 sequences are SGHDT and YYEEEE. Trimming cost V 3 bases and J 7 bases, with 11 bases left between them. This chain's CDR3 is CASSWRRANEQFF. The DNA for the CDR3 is TGTGCCAGCAGCTGGAGGCGGGCGAATGAGCAGTTCTTC.

This chain links TRBV10-1 with TRBJ1-1; D ambiguous. The CDR3 runs to 15 residues. Trimming cost V 0 bases and J 1 base, with 9 bases left between them. Germline V gives CDR1 WNHNN, CDR2 SYGVQD (reference sequence). CDR3 in DNA: TGCGCCAGCAGTGAGTCGTCCGCGGGGAACACTGAAGCTTTCTTT. It translates to CASSESSAGNTEAFF.

The CDR3 sequence: CASSADSKYEQYF. DNA for the CDR3: TGTGCCAGCAGCGCAGACAGTAAATACGAGCAGTACTTC. The V call is TRBV7-2, the J call TRBJ2-7; TRBD1 might be the D (5 bases). This CDR3 spans 13 amino acids. Trimming removed 5 bases at V and 4 bases at J, with 12 bases between. Per germline, CDR1 SGHTA and CDR2 FQGNSA.

The chain has TRBV20-1 and TRBJ1-1; a possible D gene is TRBD1 (5 bases). The ends were cut back, 6 bases at V and 3 bases at J, with 8 bases in the middle. CDR1 and CDR2 (germline): DFQATT, SNEGSKA (reference sequence). The CDR3 loop spans 11 amino acids. CDR3 region: CSAARDTEAFF. Here the CDR3 DNA reads TGCAGTGCGGCCAGGGACACTGAAGCTTTCTTT.

This clone came up a few times. This chain joins TRBV28 and TRBJ2-5, with 11 nucleotides matching TRBD2. CDR1 is MDHEN and CDR2 is SYDVKM in the germline V gene. CDR3 length: 15 residues. V lost 4 bases, J lost 5 bases, and 6 bases stayed unmatched. CDR3 bases: TGTGCCAGCAGTTCGTTAGCGGGGGGGCCTGAGACCCAGTACTTC. Protein sequence: CASSSLAGGPETQYF.

The chain joins TRBV6-5 to TRBJ1-1; D not certain. Germline values: CDR1 MNHEY, CDR2 SVGAGI. The CDR3 consists of 15 residues. V was pared by 7 bases and J by 3 bases, with 18 bases between. DNA for the CDR3: TGTGCCAGCATGCTTAACGGGGATATAGACACTGAAGCTTTCTTT. This translates into CASMLNGDIDTEAFF.

The gene calls are TRBV7-9 and TRBJ2-3; TRBD2 matches 8 bases. The CDR3 sequence is 16 residues long. The ends lost 5 bases at V and 5 bases at J; junction bases unmatched: 12. The germline V gene has CDR1 SEHNR and CDR2 FQNEAQ (reference sequence). CDR3 bases: TGTGCCAGCAGCGCTCGGGGGGGCGTTGAGGGAGATACGCAGTATTTT. This codes for CASSARGGVEGDTQYF. Supplemented by reference TRBV7-9 and TRBJ2-3, the full variable domain reads DTGVSQNPRHKITKRGQNVTFRCDPISEHNRLYWYRQTLGQGPEFLTYFQNEAQLEKSRLLSDRFSAERPKGSFSTLEIQRTEQGDSAMYLCASSARGGVEGDTQYFGPGTRLTVL.

The rearrangement uses TRBV2 and TRBJ1-5; TRBD1 might be the D (6 bases). The CDR3 loop spans 16 amino acids. Germline V gives CDR1 SNHLY, CDR2 FYNNEI. V lost 0 bases and J 3 bases, leaving 12 bases between the germline ends. CDR3 loop: CASSEALQGSNQPQHF. The CDR3, as DNA: TGTGCCAGCAGTGAAGCGCTTCAGGGGTCCAATCAGCCCCAGCATTTT.

J is TRBJ2-1 and V is TRBV5-6; TRBD1 matches at 9 bases. Unmatched junction bases numbered 3, after V lost 4 bases and J lost 7 bases. The CDR3 contains 13 residues. Germline V CDR1 and CDR2: SGHDT, YYEEEE. CDR3 DNA sequence: TGTGCCAGCAGCATGGACAGGGGAAATGAGCAGTTCTTC. Protein sequence: CASSMDRGNEQFF.

This clone was detected a few times. J is TRBJ1-6 and V is TRBV6-1; 8 bases are shared with TRBD1. V shed 7 bases and J 7 bases; nucleotides not matched to a gene: 6. The V gene's germline CDR1 is MNHNS and CDR2 SASEGT. There are 14 residues in the CDR3. The CDR3 coding sequence is TGTGCCAGCACCCTACAGGGGGGAAATTCACCCCTCCACTTT. This translates into CASTLQGGNSPLHF.

CDR3 sequence reads: CASSSQGSNEQYF. The CDR3 DNA follows: TGTGCCAGCAGTTCCCAGGGGAGCAACGAGCAGTACTTC. The V call is TRBV27, the J call TRBJ2-7, with D perhaps TRBD1 (6 bases). V dropped 4 bases and J dropped 5 bases, with 12 bases sitting between them. The CDR3 extends over 13 amino acids. Germline lookup yields CDR1 MNHEY and CDR2 SMNVEV (reference sequence).

V and J are TRBV7-9 and TRBJ2-5; 8 bases fit TRBD1. V lost 5 bases and J lost 5; bases outside the gene matches: 7. Per the germline V gene, CDR1 is SEHNR and CDR2 is FQNEAQ (reference sequence). The CDR3 is 14 residues long. Here the CDR3 reads CASSLTGGLETQYF. As DNA, the CDR3 is TGTGCCAGCAGCCTAACAGGGGGGCTGGAGACCCAGTACTTC.

This clone was found a few times. The J gene is TRBJ2-2, the V gene TRBV6-6; D is ambiguous. V gave up 4 bases and J gave up 4 bases, with 4 bases separating them. This CDR3 has 12 amino acids. The V gene's germline CDR1 is MNHNY and CDR2 SVGAGI (reference sequence). This CDR3 reads CASSWLTGELFF. CDR3 in DNA: TGTGCCAGCAGTTGGCTCACCGGGGAGCTGTTTTTT.

This chain joins TRBV6-6 and TRBJ1-6, with D possibly being TRBD1 (5 bases). Germline CDR1 and CDR2: MNHNY and SVGAGI (reference sequence). The V end was cut by 2 bases, the J end by 6 bases, with 8 bases between. This CDR3 has 14 residues. The CDR3 coding sequence is TGTGCCAGCAGTTACCAGGGTGGTAATTCACCCCTCCACTTT. Amino acid sequence: CASSYQGGNSPLHF.

The rearrangement joins TRBV19 to TRBJ2-7; possible D gene TRBD1, 5 bases. With 8 bases removed from V and 1 base from J, the gap between germline ends came to 18 bases. The CDR3 is 15 amino acids. Germline V gene sequence: CDR1 LNHDA, CDR2 SQIVND (reference sequence). As DNA, the CDR3 is TGTGCCAGTTCCCTTAGGGGCCTAGGATCCTACGAGCAGTACTTC. Translation: CASSLRGLGSYEQYF. The full variable domain, with the rest looked up from reference TRBV19 and TRBJ2-7, is DGGITQSPKYLFRKEGQNVTLSCEQNLNHDAMYWYRQDPGQGLRLIYYSQIVNDFQKGDIAEGYSVSREKKESFPLTVTSAQKNPTAFYLCASSLRGLGSYEQYFGPGTRLTVT.

The V gene is TRBV29-1, the J gene TRBJ2-3; TRBD2 matches 8 bases. Germline CDR1 reads SQVTM; CDR2 reads ANQGSEA. The CDR3 has 15 residues. V lost 6 bases, J lost 4 bases, and 12 bases stayed unmatched. In DNA, the CDR3 is TGCAGCGTCCGGGGTCGGGGGGGCCCGGCAGATACGCAGTATTTT. It translates to CSVRGRGGPADTQYF.

The chain uses TRBV28 and TRBJ2-3, with D possibly TRBD2 on 5 matching bases. The CDR3 has 11 amino acids. V lost 10 bases, J lost 8 bases, and 13 bases lay in between. The germline V gene encodes CDR1 MDHEN and CDR2 SYDVKM. The CDR3 coding sequence is TGTGCCACCGAACTAGAGGGTACGCAGTATTTT. It is translated as CATELEGTQYF.

This clone was recorded only once. The V gene is TRBV7-3, the J gene TRBJ2-3; TRBD1 might be the D (6 bases). V was pared by 3 bases and J by 1 base, with 8 bases between. CDR1 and CDR2 from the germline V gene are SGHTA and FQGTGA. The CDR3 sequence is 14 residues long. The CDR3 DNA sequence: TGTGCCAGCAGCTTCCGACAGGGCACAGATACGCAGTATTTT. Its translation: CASSFRQGTDTQYF.

The chain recombines TRBV13 with TRBJ2-7, with D tentatively TRBD1 (5 bases). CDR1 and CDR2 from the germline V gene are PRHDT and FYEKMQ (reference sequence). The V gene lost 5 bases and the J gene lost 2 bases, with 13 bases spanning the gap. The CDR3 totals 14 residues. The CDR3, as DNA: TGTGCCAGCAGCCCTCCAGGGTATGCCTACGAGCAGTACTTC. It is translated as CASSPPGYAYEQYF.

The CDR3 DNA is TGTGCCAGCAGTGGATCCAGGACAGCCAGCACCGGGGAGCTGTTTTTT. Protein sequence: CASSGSRTASTGELFF. J is TRBJ2-2 and V is TRBV2, with D possibly being TRBD1 (6 bases). V was clipped by 4 bases and J by 4 bases, with 16 bases between them. CDR3 length equals 16 residues. Germline lookup yields CDR1 SNHLY and CDR2 FYNNEI.

The chain carries TRBV27 and TRBJ1-5; 8 positions agree with TRBD1. From germline, CDR1 is MNHEY and CDR2 SMNVEV (reference sequence). V trimming: 4 bases; J trimming: 0 bases; junction bases outside the gene matches: 8. The CDR3 is made up of 17 amino acids. The CDR3 region has the DNA TGTGCCAGCAGTTCCGACAGGGGAGCTTCTAGCAATCAGCCCCAGCATTTT. Its protein is CASSSDRGASSNQPQHF.

The rearrangement uses TRBV7-6 and TRBJ2-7; 10 bases line up with TRBD1. The CDR3 is 14 amino acids. Germline CDR1 SGHVS, CDR2 FNYEAQ. The ends lost 5 bases at V and 6 bases at J; junction bases unmatched: 7. DNA of the CDR3: TGTGCCAGCAGCACTAGGGACAGGGGTAGCGAGCAGTACTTC. This translates into CASSTRDRGSEQYF.

This rearrangement joins TRBV25-1 to TRBJ1-2; 7 bases fit TRBD1. J lost 2 bases, V lost 3 bases, and 6 bases had no gene match. The CDR3 has 15 residues. Germline V CDR1 and CDR2: MGHDK, SYGVNS. The CDR3 protein is CASSETGNRNYGYTF. The CDR3 DNA is TGTGCCAGCAGTGAGACAGGGAATCGGAACTATGGCTACACCTTC.

This rearrangement joins TRBV7-2 to TRBJ2-1, with 14 bases matching TRBD2. The V gene's germline CDR1 is SGHTA and CDR2 FQGNSA. The CDR3 consists of 16 residues. The trim removed 5 bases at V and 8 bases at J, leaving 8 bases unmatched. In DNA, the CDR3 is TGTGCCAGCAGCCGGACTAGCGGGGGGTTTATATATGAGCAGTTCTTC. Amino acid sequence: CASSRTSGGFIYEQFF. Full variable domain (remainder filled in from reference TRBV7-2 and TRBJ2-1): GAGVSQSPSNKVTEKGKDVELRCDPISGHTALYWYRQSLGQGLEFLIYFQGNSAPDKSGLPSDRFSAERTGGSVSTLTIQRTQQEDSAVYLCASSRTSGGFIYEQFFGPGTRLTVL.

The chain employs TRBV18 and TRBJ1-1; D is ambiguous. Trimming removed 1 base from V and 2 bases from J, with 5 bases in between. The CDR3 extends over 13 amino acids. Germline CDR1 and CDR2: KGHSH and LQKENI. The CDR3 nucleotides are TGTGCCAGCTCACCACGCAGTAACACTGAAGCTTTCTTT. Its translation: CASSPRSNTEAFF.

The rearrangement links TRBV29-1 to TRBJ1-1; 7 nucleotides match TRBD1. J lost 2 bases, V lost 5 bases, and 5 bases had no gene match. The CDR3 loop spans 13 amino acids. Germline assignment: CDR1 SQVTM and CDR2 ANQGSEA. DNA of the CDR3: TGCAGCGTTCGACAGGGAGCAAACACTGAAGCTTTCTTT. It is translated as CSVRQGANTEAFF.

This chain joins TRBV10-3 and TRBJ2-7, with 9 bases lining up with TRBD1. The CDR3 is 14 residues long. With 2 bases clipped from V and 4 bases from J, the junction kept 3 bases outside the gene matches. Germline V lookup: CDR1 ENHRY, CDR2 SYGVKD. The CDR3: CAISEGTGRYEQYF. Written as DNA, the CDR3 is TGTGCCATCAGTGAGGGGACAGGGAGGTACGAGCAGTACTTC.